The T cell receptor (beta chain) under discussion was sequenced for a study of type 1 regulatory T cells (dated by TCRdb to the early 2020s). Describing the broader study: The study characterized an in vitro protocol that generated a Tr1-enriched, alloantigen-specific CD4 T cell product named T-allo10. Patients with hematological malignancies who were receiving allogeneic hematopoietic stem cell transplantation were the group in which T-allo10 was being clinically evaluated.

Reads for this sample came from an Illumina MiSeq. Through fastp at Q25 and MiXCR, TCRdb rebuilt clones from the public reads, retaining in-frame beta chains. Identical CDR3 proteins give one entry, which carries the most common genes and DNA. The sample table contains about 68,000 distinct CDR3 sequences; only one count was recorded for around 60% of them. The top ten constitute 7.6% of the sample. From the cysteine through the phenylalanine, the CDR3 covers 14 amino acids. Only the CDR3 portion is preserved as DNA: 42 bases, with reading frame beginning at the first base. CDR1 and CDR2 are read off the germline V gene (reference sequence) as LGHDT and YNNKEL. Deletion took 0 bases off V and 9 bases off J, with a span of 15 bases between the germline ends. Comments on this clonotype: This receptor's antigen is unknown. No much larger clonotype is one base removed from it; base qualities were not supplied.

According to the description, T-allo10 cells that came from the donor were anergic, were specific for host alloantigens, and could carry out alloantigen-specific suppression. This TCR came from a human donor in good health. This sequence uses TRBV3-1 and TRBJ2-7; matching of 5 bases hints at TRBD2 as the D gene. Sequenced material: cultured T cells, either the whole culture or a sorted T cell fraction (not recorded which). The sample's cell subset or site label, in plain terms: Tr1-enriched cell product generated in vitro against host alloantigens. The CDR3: CASSQEGSSAGQYF. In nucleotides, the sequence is TGTGCCAGCAGCCAAGAAGGGTCTTCGGCGGGGCAGTACTTC.